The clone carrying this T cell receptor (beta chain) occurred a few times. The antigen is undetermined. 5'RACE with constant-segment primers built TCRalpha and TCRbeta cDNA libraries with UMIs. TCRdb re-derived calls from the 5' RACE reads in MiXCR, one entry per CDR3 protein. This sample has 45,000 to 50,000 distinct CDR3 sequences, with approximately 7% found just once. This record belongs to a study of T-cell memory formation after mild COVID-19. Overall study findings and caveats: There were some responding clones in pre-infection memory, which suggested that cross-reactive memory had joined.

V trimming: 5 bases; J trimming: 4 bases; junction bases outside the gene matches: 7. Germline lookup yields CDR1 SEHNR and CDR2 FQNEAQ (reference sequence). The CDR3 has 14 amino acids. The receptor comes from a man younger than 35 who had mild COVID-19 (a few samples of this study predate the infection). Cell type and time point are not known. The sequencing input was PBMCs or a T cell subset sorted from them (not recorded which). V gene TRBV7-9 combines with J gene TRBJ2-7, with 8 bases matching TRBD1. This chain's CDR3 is CASSPSGQEYEQYF. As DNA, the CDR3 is TGTGCCAGCAGCCCATCGGGACAGGAATACGAGCAGTACTTC. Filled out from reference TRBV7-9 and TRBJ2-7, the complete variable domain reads DTGVSQNPRHKITKRGQNVTFRCDPISEHNRLYWYRQTLGQGPEFLTYFQNEAQLEKSRLLSDRFSAERPKGSFSTLEIQRTEQGDSAMYLCASSPSGQEYEQYFGPGTRLTVT.